One sample yielded the 7 T cell receptor beta chains listed below, sequenced in a study of graft-versus-host responses after intestinal transplantation. The data were produced by immunoSEQ multiplex PCR, yet TCRdb's version contains in-frame clones alone and is incomplete. Of nearly 110,000 clones listed, roughly 87% are singletons. Their antigens remain unidentified. The sample here was unstimulated CD4+ T cells sorted from spleen or lymph node cells, taken before transplant. Every receptor here comes from a human donor who was the organ donor for an intestinal transplant.

This clone was picked up one time. The rearrangement uses TRBV6-5 and TRBJ1-6; 7 nucleotides match TRBD1. CDR1 and CDR2 (germline): MNHEY, SVGAGI. The CDR3 length is 14 residues. V lost 4 bases and J lost 9; bases outside the gene matches: 6. CDR3 sequence reads: CASSSHRGFSPLHF. In DNA, the CDR3 is TGTGCCAGCAGTTCGCACAGGGGCTTTTCACCCCTCCACTTT.

The V and J genes are TRBV29-1 and TRBJ2-3, with no clear D. Deletions cut 6 bases from V and 0 bases from J, with 10 bases between. Germline V gives CDR1 SQVTM, CDR2 ANQGSEA. The CDR3 has 13 amino acids. CDR3 protein: CSVAVDSTDTQYF. The CDR3 region has the DNA TGCAGCGTGGCGGTAGATAGCACAGATACGCAGTATTTT.

This clone was counted once. The chain employs TRBV15 and TRBJ1-5; 7 nucleotides align to TRBD1. CDR3 size: 16 residues. CDR1 LNHNV and CDR2 YYDKDF come from the germline V gene (reference sequence). Unmatched junction bases numbered 15, after V lost 8 bases and J lost 5 bases. The DNA of the CDR3 is TGTGCCACCGAAGGGCCCCTTGACAGGGTTCATCAGCCCCAGCATTTT. Protein: CATEGPLDRVHQPQHF.

The V gene is TRBV18, the J gene TRBJ1-3, with D perhaps matching TRBD1 (6 bases). The length of the CDR3 is 17 residues. Germline V gene sequence: CDR1 KGHSH, CDR2 LQKENI. With 0 bases removed from V and 7 bases from J, the gap between germline ends came to 19 bases. The CDR3, as DNA: TGTGCCAGCTCACCACCCTCCGGTCGTCAGAGGGGGAACACCATATATTTT. It is translated as CASSPPSGRQRGNTIYF.

The chain is built from TRBV27 and TRBJ2-5; D is possibly TRBD2 (5 bases). V lost 5 bases to trimming and J lost 2 bases, with 15 bases between them. The CDR3 loop spans 15 amino acids. Germline assignment: CDR1 MNHEY and CDR2 SMNVEV (reference sequence). The CDR3 coding sequence is TGTGCCAGCAGTGCCACCCACCGAGGGCAAGAGACCCAGTACTTC. Its protein product is CASSATHRGQETQYF.

The chain employs TRBV2 and TRBJ1-3, with no clear D. The germline V gene has CDR1 SNHLY and CDR2 FYNNEI. Trimming stripped 7 bases from V and 0 bases from J, with 7 bases between. The CDR3 contains 13 residues. The CDR3 loop is CASTIDSGNTIYF. The CDR3, as DNA: TGTGCCAGCACTATAGACTCTGGAAACACCATATATTTT.

The rearrangement uses TRBV18 and TRBJ1-4; 8 positions agree with TRBD1. The J segment lost 2 bases and the V segment lost 4 bases, leaving 3 bases of the junction unmatched. Germline assignment: CDR1 KGHSH and CDR2 LQKENI. CDR3 size: 15 residues. CDR3 protein: CASSLGQGTNEKLFF. CDR3 nucleotides: TGTGCCAGCTCACTCGGACAGGGCACTAATGAAAAACTGTTTTTT. The full variable domain, completed using reference TRBV18 and TRBJ1-4, is NAGVMQNPRHLVRRRGQEARLRCSPMKGHSHVYWYRQLPEEGLKFMVYLQKENIIDESGMPKERFSAEFPKEGPSILRIQQVVRGDSAAYFCASSLGQGTNEKLFFGSGTQLSVL.